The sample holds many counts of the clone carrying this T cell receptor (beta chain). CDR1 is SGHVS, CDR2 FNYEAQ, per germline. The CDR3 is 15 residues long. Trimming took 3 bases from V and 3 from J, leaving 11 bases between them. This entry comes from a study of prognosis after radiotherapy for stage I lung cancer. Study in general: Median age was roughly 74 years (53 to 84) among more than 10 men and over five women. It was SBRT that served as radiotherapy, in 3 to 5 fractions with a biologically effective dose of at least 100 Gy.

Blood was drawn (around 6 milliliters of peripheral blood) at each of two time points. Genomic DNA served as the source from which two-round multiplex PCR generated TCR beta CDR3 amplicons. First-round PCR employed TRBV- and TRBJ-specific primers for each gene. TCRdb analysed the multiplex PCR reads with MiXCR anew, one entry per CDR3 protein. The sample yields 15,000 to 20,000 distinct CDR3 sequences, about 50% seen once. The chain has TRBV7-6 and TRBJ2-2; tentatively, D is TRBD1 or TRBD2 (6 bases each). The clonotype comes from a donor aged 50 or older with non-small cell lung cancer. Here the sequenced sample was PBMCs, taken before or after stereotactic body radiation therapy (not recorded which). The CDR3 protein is CASSLGRGDTGELFF. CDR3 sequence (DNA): TGTGCCAGCAGCTTGGGTAGGGGGGACACCGGGGAGCTGTTTTTT.